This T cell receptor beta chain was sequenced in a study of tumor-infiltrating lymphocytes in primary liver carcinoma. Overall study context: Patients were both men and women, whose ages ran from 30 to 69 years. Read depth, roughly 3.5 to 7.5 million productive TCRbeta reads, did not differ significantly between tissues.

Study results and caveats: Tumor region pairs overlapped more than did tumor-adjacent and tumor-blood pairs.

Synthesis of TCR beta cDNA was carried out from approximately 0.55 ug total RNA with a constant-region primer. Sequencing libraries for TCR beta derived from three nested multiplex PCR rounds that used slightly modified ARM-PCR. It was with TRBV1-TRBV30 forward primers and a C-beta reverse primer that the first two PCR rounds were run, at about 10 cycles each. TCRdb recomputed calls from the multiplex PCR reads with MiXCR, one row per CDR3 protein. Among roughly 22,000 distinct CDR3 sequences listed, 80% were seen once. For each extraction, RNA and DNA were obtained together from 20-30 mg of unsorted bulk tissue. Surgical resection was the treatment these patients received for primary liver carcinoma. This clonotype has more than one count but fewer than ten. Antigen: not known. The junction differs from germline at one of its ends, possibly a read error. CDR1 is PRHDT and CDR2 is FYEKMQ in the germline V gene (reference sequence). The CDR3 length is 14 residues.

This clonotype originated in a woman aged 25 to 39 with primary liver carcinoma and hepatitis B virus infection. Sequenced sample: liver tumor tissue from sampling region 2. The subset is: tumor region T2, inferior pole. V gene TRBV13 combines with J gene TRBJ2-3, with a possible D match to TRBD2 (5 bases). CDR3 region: CSSMGGPGSDTQYF. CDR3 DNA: TGTTCCAGCATGGGCGGGCCGGGGAGCGATACGCAGTATTTT.